Listed below are T cell receptor beta chains from one sample, sequenced in a study of CD8 T cells in Susac syndrome. Each CDR3 protein is one row after TCRdb ran MiXCR on the immunoSEQ multiplex PCR reads. The sample includes about 66,000 distinct CDR3 sequences, roughly 94% of them seen just once. Source material: CD8+ T cells from PBMCs. The receptors shown here come from a human donor with multiple sclerosis. The conserved cysteine and the conserved F or W are not part of the CDR3 here.

cdr3_length j_call v_call cdr3_aa
11 TRBJ2-2 TRBV12-3/TRBV12-4 ASSPGYTGELF
13 TRBJ2-5 TRBV4-3 ASSQTTGKEETQY
13 TRBJ2-1 TRBV7-3 ASRSGDGSYNEQF
14 TRBJ1-1 TRBV4-1 ASSQDLGTVSTEAF
12 TRBJ2-1 TRBV4-1 ASRKDRGHDEQF
11 TRBJ1-2 TRBV5-4 ASSSGQGNGYT
13 TRBJ1-5 TRBV12-3/TRBV12-4 ASSSGGMGNQPQH
13 TRBJ2-3 TRBV6-2/TRBV6-3 ASASGTSGTDTQY
11 TRBJ2-5 TRBV12-3/TRBV12-4 ASSLGGAETQY
12 TRBJ2-3 TRBV30 AWSGTGIVDTQY
12 TRBJ2-7 TRBV11-1 ASSLAYGAYEQY
12 TRBJ2-7 TRBV5-6 ASSLTGGGYEQY
13 TRBJ2-7 TRBV4-1 ASSQVAGEYYEQY
11 TRBJ1-1 TRBV19 ASSTAMNTEAF
12 TRBJ1-2 TRBV9 ASSAEGAGYGYT
13 TRBJ2-7 TRBV28 ASSLALGSSYEQY